Below, 26 T cell receptor beta chains from the same sample are listed, as sequenced in a study of blood T cell repertoires in COVID-19. The assay was immunoSEQ multiplex PCR, and TCRdb's table has in-frame clones only and misses some. The table records about 73,000 clones, approximately 80% of them present only once. The sequenced sample consisted of peripheral blood. The receptors were sampled from an elderly man with active or convalescent COVID-19.

The chain joins TRBV27 to TRBJ1-1; tentatively, D is TRBD1 (6 bases). The CDR3 spans 14 residues. Germline V gene data show CDR1 as MNHEY and CDR2 as SMNVEV (reference sequence). Trimming removed 5 bases at V and 3 bases at J, with 13 bases between. The CDR3 DNA reads as TGTGCCAGCAGTCAAGACAGGTGGGACACTGAAGCTTTCTTT. Translating it yields CASSQDRWDTEAFF.

The J gene is TRBJ1-6, the V gene TRBV5-8; D unresolved. Germline V gene data show CDR1 as SGHTS and CDR2 as YDEGEE. V was clipped by 3 bases and J by 3 bases, with 7 bases between them. The CDR3 has 14 amino acids. CDR3 loop: CASSSGFYNSPLHF. The CDR3 coding sequence is TGTGCCAGCAGCTCGGGATTCTATAATTCACCCCTCCACTTT. Supplemented by reference TRBV5-8 and TRBJ1-6, the full variable domain reads EAGVTQSPTHLIKTRGQQATLRCSPISGHTSVYWYQQALGLGLQFLLWYDEGEERNRGNFPPRFSGRQFPNYSSELNVNALELEDSALYLCASSSGFYNSPLHFGNGTRLTVT.

The chain combines TRBV6-5 with TRBJ1-1; D ambiguous. The CDR3 totals 14 residues. The germline CDR1 and CDR2 sequences are MNHEY and SVGAGI. V was pared by 0 bases and J by 4 bases, with 9 bases between. The CDR3 is CASSYSMRGTEAFF. The DNA of the CDR3 is TGTGCCAGCAGTTACTCGATGCGGGGCACTGAAGCTTTCTTT.

The chain carries TRBV28 and TRBJ2-2; 14 bases are a match to TRBD2. This CDR3 spans 17 amino acids. Trimming cost V 7 bases and J 6 bases; bases outside gene matches: 10. The germline gives CDR1 MDHEN, CDR2 SYDVKM. The CDR3 DNA is TGTGCCAGCACCGGGACTAGCGGGAGCGGGCGGGCCGGGGAGCTGTTTTTT. Translated: CASTGTSGSGRAGELFF. The full variable domain, its missing parts supplied by reference TRBV28 and TRBJ2-2, is DVKVTQSSRYLVKRTGEKVFLECVQDMDHENMFWYRQDPGLGLRLIYFSYDVKMKEKGDIPEGYSVSREKKERFSLILESASTNQTSMYLCASTGTSGSGRAGELFFGEGSRLTVL.

The chain recombines TRBV2 with TRBJ2-7, with 11 nucleotides matching TRBD1. The trim removed 6 bases at V and 4 bases at J, leaving 8 bases unmatched. Per germline, CDR1 SNHLY and CDR2 FYNNEI. The CDR3 totals 15 residues. CDR3 sequence (DNA): TGTGCCAGCAGCCTCGGGACAGGGGGGACTTACGAGCAGTACTTC. It specifies CASSLGTGGTYEQYF.

The V and J genes are TRBV7-2 and TRBJ2-7; TRBD1 matches at 8 bases. The CDR3 is 12 residues long. CDR1 is SGHTA, CDR2 FQGNSA, per germline. With V trimmed by 4 bases and J by 6 bases, 2 bases remained unmatched. The CDR3 DNA follows: TGTGCCAGCAGCTCGACAGGGGTCGAGCAGTACTTC. This sequence encodes CASSSTGVEQYF.

This chain links TRBV7-9 with TRBJ2-3, with D perhaps matching TRBD2 (6 bases). This CDR3 spans 12 amino acids. Germline V gene data show CDR1 as SEHNR and CDR2 as FQNEAQ (reference sequence). V was trimmed by 5 bases and J by 5 bases, leaving 8 bases between them. The CDR3 DNA reads TGTGCCAGCAGCGGGAGGTTAGATACGCAGTATTTT. It is translated as CASSGRLDTQYF. The entire variable domain, with the rest obtained from reference TRBV7-9 and TRBJ2-3, is as follows: DTGVSQNPRHKITKRGQNVTFRCDPISEHNRLYWYRQTLGQGPEFLTYFQNEAQLEKSRLLSDRFSAERPKGSFSTLEIQRTEQGDSAMYLCASSGRLDTQYFGPGTRLTVL.

This clone was counted between two and nine times. The chain couples TRBV2 to TRBJ1-4; 7 bases fit TRBD1. The CDR3 contains 14 residues. Per the germline V gene, CDR1 is SNHLY and CDR2 is FYNNEI. Trimming removed 4 bases from V and 8 bases from J; junction bases left unmatched: 7. The CDR3 bases are TGTGCCAGCAGTGGCCGACAGGGTGGCGAAAAACTGTTTTTT. It specifies CASSGRQGGEKLFF.

This rearrangement joins TRBV3-1 (or the pseudogene TRBV3-2) to TRBJ2-7, with 8 bases fitting TRBD2. CDR1 LGHDT and CDR2 YNNKEL come from the germline V gene (reference sequence). V gave up 3 bases and J gave up 9 bases; unmatched junction bases: 1. The CDR3 is made up of 11 amino acids. The DNA of the CDR3 is TGTGCCAGCAGCCAGAGCGGGGGGCAGTACTTC. Its protein product is CASSQSGGQYF.

The chain couples TRBV6-2 or TRBV6-3 to TRBJ1-5; TRBD1 is a possible D gene (6 bases). There are 16 residues in the CDR3. Germline V lookup: CDR1 MNHEY, CDR2 SVGEGT. V dropped 0 bases and J dropped 3 bases, with 12 bases sitting between them. The CDR3 DNA follows: TGTGCCAGCAGTTACTCGCAGGGGCGGTACAATCAGCCCCAGCATTTT. Its protein is CASSYSQGRYNQPQHF.

The CDR3 is CASVSQGNYGYTF. Here the CDR3 DNA reads TGTGCCAGCGTCTCCCAGGGGAACTATGGCTACACCTTC. The chain carries TRBV3-1 (or the pseudogene TRBV3-2) and TRBJ1-2, with D maybe TRBD1 (6 bases). The CDR3 has 13 amino acids. Deletions cut 8 bases from V and 2 bases from J, with 12 bases between. Germline values: CDR1 LGHDT, CDR2 YNNKEL (reference sequence).

This clone was seen a single time. The chain employs TRBV30 and TRBJ1-6, with D hard to call. Trimming took off 7 bases at V and 9 bases at J, with 19 bases between the two ends. This CDR3 spans 14 amino acids. Germline V gene sequence: CDR1 GTSNPN, CDR2 SVGIG (reference sequence). The CDR3 is CAYTAQPGGSPLHF. The DNA of the CDR3 is TGTGCCTACACGGCTCAACCTGGCGGTTCACCCCTCCACTTT.

This clone was counted once. The rearrangement links TRBV2 to TRBJ1-5; no firm D call. The CDR3 sequence is 14 residues long. Trimming removed 7 bases from V and 4 bases from J, with 14 bases in between. Germline CDR1 SNHLY, CDR2 FYNNEI. The CDR3 spells CASTPRGRNQPQHF. In DNA, the CDR3 is TGTGCCAGCACTCCCCGTGGCAGAAATCAGCCCCAGCATTTT.

CDR3: CASAPSGGAGLETQYF. The CDR3 coding sequence is TGTGCCAGTGCTCCCAGCGGGGGCGCTGGATTAGAGACCCAGTACTTC. The chain carries TRBV19 and TRBJ2-5; 8 nucleotides agree with TRBD2. V lost 8 bases, J lost 4 bases, and 15 bases stayed unmatched. Germline V gene lookup returns CDR1 LNHDA and CDR2 SQIVND (reference sequence). This CDR3 has 16 residues.

The chain joins TRBV4-1 to TRBJ1-6, with D unresolved. V was trimmed by 0 bases and J by 0 bases, leaving 3 bases between them. The germline V gene encodes CDR1 MGHRA and CDR2 YSYEKL. This CDR3 comprises 15 residues. CDR3 nucleotides: TGCGCCAGCAGCCAAGACCGCTCCTATAATTCACCCCTCCACTTT. It yields the protein CASSQDRSYNSPLHF.

The rearrangement links TRBV28 to TRBJ1-4, with unresolved D. The V gene's germline CDR1 is MDHEN and CDR2 SYDVKM. The CDR3 sequence is 12 residues long. Trimming left V 8 bases short and J 7 bases short, with 11 bases between. The chain's CDR3 is CASSPVREKLFF. The CDR3 DNA reads TGTGCCAGCTCGCCCGTGCGTGAAAAACTGTTTTTT.

This chain joins TRBV10-1 and TRBJ2-1, with TRBD2 identical over 13 bases. Trimming took 3 bases from V and 6 from J; bases not matched to a gene: 2. CDR1 and CDR2 from the germline V gene are WNHNN and SYGVQD (reference sequence). The CDR3 totals 15 residues. The CDR3 here is CASSDGTSGTNEQFF. Here the CDR3 DNA reads TGCGCCAGCAGTGATGGGACTAGCGGGACCAATGAGCAGTTCTTC.

The chain combines TRBV28 with TRBJ1-3; 7 bases line up with TRBD1. There are 18 residues in the CDR3. J was trimmed by 0 bases and V by 5 bases; bases with no gene match: 13. Germline CDR1 and CDR2: MDHEN and SYDVKM. CDR3 DNA: TGTGCCAGCAGTGGCCGGAGGGGGCCACGGAGCTCTGGAAACACCATATATTTT. It codes for CASSGRRGPRSSGNTIYF.

The V call is TRBV6-2 or TRBV6-3, the J call TRBJ2-1, with a tentative D call TRBD2 (6 bases). The CDR3 totals 15 residues. Germline V gene data show CDR1 as MNHEY and CDR2 as SVGEGT. The V end lost 5 bases, the J end lost 7 bases, and 18 bases lay between the germline ends. This CDR3 reads CASSTLRTAGNEQFF. CDR3 bases: TGTGCCAGCAGTACCCTCCGGACGGCGGGAAATGAGCAGTTCTTC.

This clone turned up a few times. The J gene is TRBJ1-3, the V gene TRBV5-1; 10 bases are shared with TRBD1. This CDR3 has 15 amino acids. Per the germline V gene, CDR1 is SGHRS and CDR2 is YFSETQ. Losses at the gene ends were 4 bases for V and 3 bases for J; bases not matched to a gene: 4. CDR3 DNA sequence: TGCGCCAGCAGCCCGCGGACAGGGGGTGGAAACACCATATATTTT. Protein: CASSPRTGGGNTIYF.

The chain joins TRBV7-2 to TRBJ1-3; tentative D call: TRBD1 (6 bases). Per germline, CDR1 SGHTA and CDR2 FQGNSA. V was shortened by 1 base and J by 8 bases, with 18 bases between the two germline ends. The CDR3 totals 16 residues. The chain's CDR3 is CASSLVGGAGGYTIYF. The CDR3 region has the DNA TGTGCCAGCAGCTTAGTTGGGGGGGCCGGCGGGTACACCATATATTTT.

The CDR3 spells CASSLGTVHQPQHF. CDR3 nucleotides: TGTGCCAGCAGCCTGGGGACAGTCCATCAGCCCCAGCATTTT. The chain joins TRBV7-8 to TRBJ1-5; 7 nucleotides line up with TRBD1. The CDR3 is made up of 14 amino acids. In germline, CDR1 is SGHVS, CDR2 FQNEAQ. After removal of 5 bases from V and 5 bases from J, the junction contained 6 bases not matched to a gene.

Written as DNA, the CDR3 is TGTGCCAGCAGTTTAGACGGTAGCGGATACGAGCAGTACTTC. This gives the protein CASSLDGSGYEQYF. The chain recombines TRBV27 with TRBJ2-7, with D perhaps TRBD2 (6 bases). The germline CDR1 and CDR2 sequences are MNHEY and SMNVEV (reference sequence). The V gene lost 2 bases and the J gene lost 4 bases, with 12 bases spanning the gap. The CDR3 is 14 amino acids.

This CDR3 is CASSLYGRDTQYF. CDR3 sequence (DNA): TGTGCCAGCAGTTTATACGGGAGGGATACGCAGTATTTT. V gene TRBV28 combines with J gene TRBJ2-3, with TRBD2 matching 7 bases. Germline values: CDR1 MDHEN, CDR2 SYDVKM. The CDR3 spans 13 residues. Losses at the gene ends were 1 base for V and 6 bases for J; bases not matched to a gene: 1.

This chain joins TRBV5-8 and TRBJ2-6, with 9 bases lining up with TRBD1. Germline loops: CDR1 SGHTS, CDR2 YDEGEE. The trim removed 8 bases at V and 3 bases at J, leaving 12 bases unmatched. The CDR3 length is 17 residues. The CDR3 here is CARVRDRALFGANVLTF. The CDR3 DNA is TGTGCCAGGGTCCGGGACAGGGCCCTCTTTGGGGCCAACGTCCTGACTTTC.

V usage is TRBV6-5 and J usage is TRBJ1-6; no clear D. The CDR3 loop spans 13 amino acids. V lost 5 bases and J 9 bases, leaving 11 bases between the germline ends. Germline CDR1 MNHEY, CDR2 SVGAGI. The CDR3 reads CASSQDWVSPLHF. The CDR3 region has the DNA TGTGCCAGCAGTCAGGACTGGGTTTCACCCCTCCACTTT.